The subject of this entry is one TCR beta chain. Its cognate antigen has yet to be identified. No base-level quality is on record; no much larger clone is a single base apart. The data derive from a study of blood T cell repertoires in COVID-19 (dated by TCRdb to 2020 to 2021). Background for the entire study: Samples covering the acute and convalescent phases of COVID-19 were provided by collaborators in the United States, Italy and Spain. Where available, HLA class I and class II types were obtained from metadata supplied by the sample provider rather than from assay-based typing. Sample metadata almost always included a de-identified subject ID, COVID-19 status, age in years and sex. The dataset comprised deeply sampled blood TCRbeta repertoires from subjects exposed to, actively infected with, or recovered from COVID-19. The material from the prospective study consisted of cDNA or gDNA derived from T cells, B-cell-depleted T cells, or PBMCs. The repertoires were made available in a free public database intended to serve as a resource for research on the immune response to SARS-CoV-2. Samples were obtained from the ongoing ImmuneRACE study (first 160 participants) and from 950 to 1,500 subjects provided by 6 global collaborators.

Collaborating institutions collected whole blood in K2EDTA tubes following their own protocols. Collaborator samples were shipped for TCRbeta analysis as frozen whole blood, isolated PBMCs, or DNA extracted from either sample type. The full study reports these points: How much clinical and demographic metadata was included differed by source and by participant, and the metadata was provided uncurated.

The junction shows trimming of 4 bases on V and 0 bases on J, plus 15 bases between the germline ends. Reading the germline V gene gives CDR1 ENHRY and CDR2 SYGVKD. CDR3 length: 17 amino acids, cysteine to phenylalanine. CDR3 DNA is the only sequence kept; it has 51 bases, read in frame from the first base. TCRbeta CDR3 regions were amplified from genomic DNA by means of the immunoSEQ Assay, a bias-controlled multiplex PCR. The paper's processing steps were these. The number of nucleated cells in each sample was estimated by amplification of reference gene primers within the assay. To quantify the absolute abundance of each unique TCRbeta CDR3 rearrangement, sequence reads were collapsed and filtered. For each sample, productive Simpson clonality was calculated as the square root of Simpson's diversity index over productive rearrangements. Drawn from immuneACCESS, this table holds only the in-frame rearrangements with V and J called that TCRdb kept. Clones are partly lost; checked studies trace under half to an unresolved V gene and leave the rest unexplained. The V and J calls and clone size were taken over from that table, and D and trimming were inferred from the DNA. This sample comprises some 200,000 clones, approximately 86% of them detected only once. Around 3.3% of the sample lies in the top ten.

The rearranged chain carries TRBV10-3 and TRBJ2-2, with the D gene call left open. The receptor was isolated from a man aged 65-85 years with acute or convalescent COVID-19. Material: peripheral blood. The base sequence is TGTGCCATCAGTGTTTACCGAGAGGAGCCGAACACCGGGGAGCTGTTTTTT. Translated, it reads CAISVYREEPNTGELFF.